This TCR beta chain came from a study of blood T cells in healthy people across ages (dated by TCRdb to between 2014 and 2017). Looking at the study overall: Template switching captured roughly one uniquely barcoded TCR beta cDNA molecule per two T cells in model experiments. To track age-related changes in TCR beta repertoire diversity, the study relied on deep sequencing normalized with unique cDNA molecular identifiers. The donors were split into four age groups: young (average around 15 years), middle-aged (39), aged (over 55) and long-lived (over 80). To avoid experimental bias, donors of different ages were distributed randomly across sequencing lanes. Using the same blood draw, the study looked at two additional independent replicas of 1 million unique cDNA reads for two donors, one aged 18 to 30 and the other aged 80 or older.

As encoded in the germline V gene (reference sequence), CDR1 is SGHKS while CDR2 is YYEKEE. The CDR3 sequence holds 17 residues, the cysteine and phenylalanine included. The CDR3 DNA has 51 bases and is translated from base 1. V is pared back by 0 bases and J by 3 bases, with 15 bases lying between the germline termini. Donors were around 37 systemically healthy Caucasian individuals from Russia aged roughly 6 to 90 years. Each donor gave roughly 9 milliliters of peripheral blood, drawn into EDTA-treated Vacutainer tubes. Ficoll-Paque density-gradient centrifugation was used to isolate PBMCs, with at least 6.5 million obtained per sample. Total RNA was extracted from PBMCs with Trizol reagent, with at least 5.5 micrograms obtained per sample. For every donor, an aliquot of PBMCs went through flow cytometry to measure the percentages of naive CD45RAhigh/CD27high T cells. Results and caveats for the whole study, not just this receptor: Observed TCR beta diversity per million T cells fell roughly linearly with age, and a significant reduction was already apparent by age around 36. Donor CMV infection status was unknown, potentially confounding age-related changes in expanded clonotypes. Estimates of total diversity based on one million sequenced T cells were considered lower bounds and underestimates. Compared with the aged group, more naive CD4+ T cells, fewer expanded clones and increased TCR diversity were shown by the long-lived group, suggesting age selection. A strong correlation was found between observed TCR beta diversity and the percentage of naive T cells measured by flow cytometry. Because profiling used bulk unsorted PBMCs, naive and antigen-experienced compartments could not be compared conclusively.

Worth noting for this clonotype: Its antigen specificity is not known. The input lacks base qualities; no much larger clone sits a single base away.

The method behind the library was 5' RACE. Sequencer: Illumina HiSeq 2500. A second 7 to 11 cycle PCR used a sample-barcoded 5' primer and a J-beta primer mix. A unique molecular identifier was introduced onto each TCR beta cDNA molecule by a template-switch 5' adaptor carrying 12 random nucleotides. At least 3 million CDR3-containing paired-end reads were obtained from each sample. First-strand cDNA synthesis was performed from all RNA using the Mint cDNA synthesis kit, with priming by a TRBC-specific oligonucleotide. Following uracil-DNA glycosylase treatment, a first 18-cycle PCR with universal primers M1SS and BC2_uni_R was performed on all cDNA. The paper's data handling went like this. For normalization, 1 million high-quality reads were randomly selected from each sample, with every read carrying a distinct molecular identifier. Instead of being binned into consensus sequences, reads that shared molecular identifiers were thrown out. MiTCR, with a Q25 quality threshold and the strictest error-elimination algorithm, was used for CDR3 identification, clonotype clustering and error correction. A nonparametric unseen species model using Euler transformation provided a lower-bound estimate of total TCR beta diversity. TCRdb's own reprocessing of the public reads used fastp at Q25 and MiXCR and kept productive beta chains. All rows with the same CDR3 protein become a single entry with the most common DNA and genes. V and J calls and clone size were set by TCRdb, not the authors. The table for this sample lists over a million distinct CDR3 sequences; around 42% of them were counted only once. Of the sample, less than 8% is held by the ten largest clones.

The sequence is built from TRBV5-5 and TRBJ1-4, with a weak D call of TRBD1 (5 bases match). The receptor was isolated from a woman younger than 35 in good health. Sequences were obtained from blood. Here is the DNA: TGTGCCAGCAGCTTGGGAGGGGCGCCCCTAGCTAATGAAAAACTGTTTTTT. Its translation is CASSLGGAPLANEKLFF. Supplemented by the reference TRBV5-5 and TRBJ1-4 proteins around the CDR3, the complete variable domain is DAGVTQSPTHLIKTRGQQVTLRCSPISGHKSVSWYQQVLGQGPQFIFQYYEKEERGRGNFPDRFSARQFPNYSSELNVNALLLGDSALYLCASSLGGAPLANEKLFFGSGTQLSVL.